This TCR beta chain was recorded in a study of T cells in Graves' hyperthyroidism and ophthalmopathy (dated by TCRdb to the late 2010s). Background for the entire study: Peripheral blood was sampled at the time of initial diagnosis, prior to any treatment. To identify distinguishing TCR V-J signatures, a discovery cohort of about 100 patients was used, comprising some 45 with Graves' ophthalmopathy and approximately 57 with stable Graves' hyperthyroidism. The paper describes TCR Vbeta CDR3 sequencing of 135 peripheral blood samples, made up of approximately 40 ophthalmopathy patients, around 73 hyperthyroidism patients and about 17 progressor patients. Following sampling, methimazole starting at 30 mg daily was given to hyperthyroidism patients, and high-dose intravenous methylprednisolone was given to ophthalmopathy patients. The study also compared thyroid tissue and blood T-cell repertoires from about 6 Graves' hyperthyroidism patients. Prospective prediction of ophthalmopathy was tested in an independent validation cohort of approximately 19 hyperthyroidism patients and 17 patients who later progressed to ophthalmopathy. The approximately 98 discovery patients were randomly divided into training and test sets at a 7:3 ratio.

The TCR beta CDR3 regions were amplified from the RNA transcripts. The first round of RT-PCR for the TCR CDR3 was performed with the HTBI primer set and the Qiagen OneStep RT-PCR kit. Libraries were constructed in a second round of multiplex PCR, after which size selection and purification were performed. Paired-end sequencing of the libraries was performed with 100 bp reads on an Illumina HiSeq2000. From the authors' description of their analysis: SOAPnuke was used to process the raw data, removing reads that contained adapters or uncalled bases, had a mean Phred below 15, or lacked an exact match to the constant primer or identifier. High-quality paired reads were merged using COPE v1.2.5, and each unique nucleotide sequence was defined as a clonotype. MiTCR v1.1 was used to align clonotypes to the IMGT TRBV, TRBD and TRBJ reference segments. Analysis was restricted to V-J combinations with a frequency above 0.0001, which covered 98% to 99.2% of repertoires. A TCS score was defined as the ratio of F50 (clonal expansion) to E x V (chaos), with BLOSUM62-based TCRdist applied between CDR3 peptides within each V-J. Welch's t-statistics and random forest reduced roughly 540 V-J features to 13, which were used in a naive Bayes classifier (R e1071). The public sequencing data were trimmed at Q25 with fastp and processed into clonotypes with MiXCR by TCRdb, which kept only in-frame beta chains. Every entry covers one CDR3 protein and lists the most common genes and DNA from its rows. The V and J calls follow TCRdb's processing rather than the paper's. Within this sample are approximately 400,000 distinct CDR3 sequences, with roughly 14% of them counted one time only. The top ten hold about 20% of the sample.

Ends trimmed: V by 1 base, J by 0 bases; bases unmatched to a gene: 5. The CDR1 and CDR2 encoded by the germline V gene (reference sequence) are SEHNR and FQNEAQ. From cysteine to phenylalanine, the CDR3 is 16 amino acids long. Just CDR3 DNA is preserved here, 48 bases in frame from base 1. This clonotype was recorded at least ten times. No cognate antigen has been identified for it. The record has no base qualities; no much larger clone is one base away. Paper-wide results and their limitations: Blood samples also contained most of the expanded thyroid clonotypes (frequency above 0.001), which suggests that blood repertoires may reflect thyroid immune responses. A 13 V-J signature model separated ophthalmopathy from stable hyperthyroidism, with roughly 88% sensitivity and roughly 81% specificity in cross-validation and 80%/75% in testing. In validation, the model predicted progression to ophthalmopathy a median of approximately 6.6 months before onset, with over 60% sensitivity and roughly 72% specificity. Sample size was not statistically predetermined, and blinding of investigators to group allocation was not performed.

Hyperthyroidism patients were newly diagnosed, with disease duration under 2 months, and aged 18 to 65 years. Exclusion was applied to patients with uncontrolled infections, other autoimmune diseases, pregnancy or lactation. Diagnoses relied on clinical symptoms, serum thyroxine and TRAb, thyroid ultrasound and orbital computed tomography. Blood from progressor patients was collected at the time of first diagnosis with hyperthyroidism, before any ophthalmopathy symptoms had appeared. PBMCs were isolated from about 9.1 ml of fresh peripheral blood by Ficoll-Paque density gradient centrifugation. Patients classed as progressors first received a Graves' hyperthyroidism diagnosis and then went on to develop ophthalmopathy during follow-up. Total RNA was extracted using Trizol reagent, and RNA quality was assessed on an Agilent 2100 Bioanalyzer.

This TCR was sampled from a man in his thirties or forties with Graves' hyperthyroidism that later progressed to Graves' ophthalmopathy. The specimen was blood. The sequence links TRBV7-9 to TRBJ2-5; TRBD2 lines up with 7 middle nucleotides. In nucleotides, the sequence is TGTGCCAGCAGCTTAGAGGGAGCGGGGTACCAAGAGACCCAGTACTTC. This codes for CASSLEGAGYQETQYF.